This record concerns one T cell receptor beta chain sequence. The entry originates in a study of control samples from healthy donors and cancer patients. V gave up 6 bases and J gave up 1 base, with 18 bases separating them. The CDR3 runs 16 residues. CDR1 is SGHNT, CDR2 YENEEA, per germline. Some clones are missing from TCRdb's copy, which holds only in-frame ones; the method was immunoSEQ multiplex PCR. The sample consists of over 100,000 clones, about 88% of them appearing once. The rearrangement links TRBV11-3 to TRBJ2-5, with D possibly being TRBD1 (6 bases). The sequence was obtained from a man in his fifties or sixties in good health. The source material was blood. CDR3 in DNA: TGTGCCAGCAGGATTAATGGGGGCCTAACCCAAGAGACCCAGTACTTC. It is translated as CASRINGGLTQETQYF.